Following are 5 T cell receptor beta chains from one sample sequenced in a study of a mutant IDH1 vaccine in newly diagnosed glioma. Time point: baseline, week 1 (first vaccination visit). Treatment given: pre-vaccination baseline after standard-of-care therapy. TCRdb keeps only in-frame clones here, not all; method: immunoSEQ multiplex PCR. The data contain tens of thousands of clones, roughly 80% of them singletons. Sample: PBMCs, taken from a glioma patient treated with radiotherapy, temozolomide or both. The source is a man aged 18-30 years with glioma.

The CDR3 region is CASSLVVRGSSGNTIYF. The CDR3 DNA is TGTGCCAGCAGCTTAGTTGTCCGGGGGAGCTCTGGAAACACCATATATTTT. This chain connects TRBV11-2 to TRBJ1-3, with D perhaps TRBD1 (5 bases). Germline V gene sequence: CDR1 SGHAT, CDR2 FQNNGV. The CDR3 is made up of 17 amino acids. Trimming shortened V by 1 base and J by 0 bases, and 13 bases separated the two germline ends.

This clone is judged large. This chain uses TRBV28 with TRBJ1-5; TRBD1 agrees at 8 bases. This CDR3 spans 16 amino acids. Trimming took 5 bases from V and 5 from J; bases not matched to a gene: 11. Germline V gene sequence: CDR1 MDHEN, CDR2 SYDVKM. DNA for the CDR3: TGTGCCAGCAGTCCGTTTACGACAGGGGAGTATCAGCCCCAGCATTTT. Its protein is CASSPFTTGEYQPQHF.

The chain has TRBV10-3 and TRBJ1-1; no definite D call. The V gene's germline CDR1 is ENHRY and CDR2 SYGVKD. This CDR3 has 13 residues. V shed 0 bases and J shed 3 bases, with 5 bases lying between them. The CDR3 coding sequence is TGTGCCATCAGTGAGTCATCCGACACTGAAGCTTTCTTT. Translation: CAISESSDTEAFF.

V usage is TRBV30 and J usage is TRBJ2-1; unclear D gene. This CDR3 region has 12 residues. Trimming pared 5 bases from V and 5 bases from J, leaving 10 bases between. Germline V gene sequence: CDR1 GTSNPN, CDR2 SVGIG (reference sequence). In DNA, the CDR3 is TGTGCCTGGGCCGGCCTAGACAATGAGCAGTTCTTC. This translates into CAWAGLDNEQFF.

The J gene is TRBJ1-2, the V gene TRBV2; D is unresolved. The CDR3 consists of 14 residues. The germline gives CDR1 SNHLY, CDR2 FYNNEI. The V gene lost 6 bases and the J gene lost 1 base, with 12 bases spanning the gap. The CDR3 region is CASSSARNNYGYTF. Here the CDR3 DNA reads TGTGCCAGCAGCTCGGCGCGGAATAACTATGGCTACACCTTC.